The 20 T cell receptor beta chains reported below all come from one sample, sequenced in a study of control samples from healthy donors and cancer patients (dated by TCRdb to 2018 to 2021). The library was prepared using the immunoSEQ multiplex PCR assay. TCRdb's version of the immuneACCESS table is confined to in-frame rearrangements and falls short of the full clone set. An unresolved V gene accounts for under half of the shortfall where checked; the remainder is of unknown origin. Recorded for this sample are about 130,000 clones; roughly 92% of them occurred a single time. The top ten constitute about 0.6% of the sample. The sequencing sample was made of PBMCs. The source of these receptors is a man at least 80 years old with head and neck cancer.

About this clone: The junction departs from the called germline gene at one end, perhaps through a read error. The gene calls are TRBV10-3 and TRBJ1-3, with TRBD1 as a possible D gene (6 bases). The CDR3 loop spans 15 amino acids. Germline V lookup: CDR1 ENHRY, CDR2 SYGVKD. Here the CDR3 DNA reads TGTGCCATAAGTGGCAGGGGTCTCTCTGGAAACACCATATATTTT. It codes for CAISGRGLSGNTIYF.

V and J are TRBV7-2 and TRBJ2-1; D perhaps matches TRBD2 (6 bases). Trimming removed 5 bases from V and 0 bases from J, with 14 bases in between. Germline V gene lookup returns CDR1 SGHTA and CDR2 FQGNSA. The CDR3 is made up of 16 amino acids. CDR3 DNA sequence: TGTGCCAGCAGCCTCTTAGCGGCTAGCTCCTACAATGAGCAGTTCTTC. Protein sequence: CASSLLAASSYNEQFF.

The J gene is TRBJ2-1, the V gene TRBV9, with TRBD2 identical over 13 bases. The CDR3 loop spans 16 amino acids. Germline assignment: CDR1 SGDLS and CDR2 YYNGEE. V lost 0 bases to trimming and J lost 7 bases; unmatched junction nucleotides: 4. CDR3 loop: CASSVGLAGGVNEQFF. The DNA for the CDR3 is TGTGCCAGCAGCGTAGGACTAGCGGGAGGAGTTAATGAGCAGTTCTTC.

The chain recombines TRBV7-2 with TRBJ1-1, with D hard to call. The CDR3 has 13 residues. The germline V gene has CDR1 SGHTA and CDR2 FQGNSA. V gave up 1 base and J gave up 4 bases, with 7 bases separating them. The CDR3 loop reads CASSLGKVTEAFF. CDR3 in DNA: TGTGCCAGCAGCTTAGGGAAGGTCACTGAAGCTTTCTTT. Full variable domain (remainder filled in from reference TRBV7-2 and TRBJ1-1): GAGVSQSPSNKVTEKGKDVELRCDPISGHTALYWYRQSLGQGLEFLIYFQGNSAPDKSGLPSDRFSAERTGGSVSTLTIQRTQQEDSAVYLCASSLGKVTEAFFGQGTRLTVV.

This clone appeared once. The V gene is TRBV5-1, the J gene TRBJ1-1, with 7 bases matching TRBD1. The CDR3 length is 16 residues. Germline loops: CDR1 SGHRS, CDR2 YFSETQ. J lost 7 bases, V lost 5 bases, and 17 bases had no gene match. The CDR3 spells CASSPGGDRVEVEAFF. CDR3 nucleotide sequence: TGCGCCAGCAGTCCTGGCGGCGACAGGGTGGAAGTTGAAGCTTTCTTT.

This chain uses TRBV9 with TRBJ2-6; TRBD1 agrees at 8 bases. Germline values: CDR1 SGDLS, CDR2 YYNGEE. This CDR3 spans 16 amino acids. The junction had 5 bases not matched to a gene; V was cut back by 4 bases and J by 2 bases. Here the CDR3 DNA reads TGTGCCAGCAGCTTCAAACAGGGGGCTGGGGCCAACGTCCTGACTTTC. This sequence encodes CASSFKQGAGANVLTF.

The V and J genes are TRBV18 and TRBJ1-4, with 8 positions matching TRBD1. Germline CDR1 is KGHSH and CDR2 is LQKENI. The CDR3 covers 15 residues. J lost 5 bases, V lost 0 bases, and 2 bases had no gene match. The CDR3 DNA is TGTGCCAGCTCACCACCGGACAGGGTAAATGAAAAACTGTTTTTT. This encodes CASSPPDRVNEKLFF.

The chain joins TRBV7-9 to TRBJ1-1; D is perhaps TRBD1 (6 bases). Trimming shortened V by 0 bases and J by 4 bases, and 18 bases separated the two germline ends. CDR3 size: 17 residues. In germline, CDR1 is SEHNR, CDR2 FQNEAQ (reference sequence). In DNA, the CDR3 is TGTGCCAGCAGCTTAGCGGGGATCGGGGGCTTGAGCACTGAAGCTTTCTTT. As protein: CASSLAGIGGLSTEAFF.

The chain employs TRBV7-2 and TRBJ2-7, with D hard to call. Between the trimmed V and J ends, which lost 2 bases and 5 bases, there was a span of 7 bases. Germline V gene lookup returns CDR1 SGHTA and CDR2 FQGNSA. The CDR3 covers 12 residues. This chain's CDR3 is CASSLYPDEQYF. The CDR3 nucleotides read TGTGCCAGCAGCTTATACCCCGACGAGCAGTACTTC.

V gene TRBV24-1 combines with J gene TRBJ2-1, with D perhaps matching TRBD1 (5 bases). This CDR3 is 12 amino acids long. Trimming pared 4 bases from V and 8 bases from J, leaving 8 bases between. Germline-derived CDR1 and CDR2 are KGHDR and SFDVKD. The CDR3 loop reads CATSDPGHEQFF. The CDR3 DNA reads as TGTGCCACCAGTGACCCAGGGCATGAGCAGTTCTTC.

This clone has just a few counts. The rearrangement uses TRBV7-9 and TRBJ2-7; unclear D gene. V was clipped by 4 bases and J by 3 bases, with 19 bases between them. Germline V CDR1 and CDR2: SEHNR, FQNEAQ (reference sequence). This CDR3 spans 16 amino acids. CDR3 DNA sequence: TGTGCCAGCAGCTCCCTGTTGTCGGTTAAAGGCTACGAGCAGTACTTC. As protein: CASSSLLSVKGYEQYF.

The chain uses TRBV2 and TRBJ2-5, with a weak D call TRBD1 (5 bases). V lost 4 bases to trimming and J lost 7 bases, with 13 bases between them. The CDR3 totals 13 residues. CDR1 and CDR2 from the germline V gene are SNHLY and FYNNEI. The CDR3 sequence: CASSVDNMGTQYF. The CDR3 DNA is TGTGCCAGCAGTGTGGACAATATGGGGACCCAGTACTTC.

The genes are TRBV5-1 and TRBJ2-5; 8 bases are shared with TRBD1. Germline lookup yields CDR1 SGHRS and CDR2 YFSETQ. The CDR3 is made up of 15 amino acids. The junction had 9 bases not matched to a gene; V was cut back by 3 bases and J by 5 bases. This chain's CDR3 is CASSYGQGLRETQYF. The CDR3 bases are TGCGCCAGCAGCTACGGACAGGGCCTTAGGGAGACCCAGTACTTC.

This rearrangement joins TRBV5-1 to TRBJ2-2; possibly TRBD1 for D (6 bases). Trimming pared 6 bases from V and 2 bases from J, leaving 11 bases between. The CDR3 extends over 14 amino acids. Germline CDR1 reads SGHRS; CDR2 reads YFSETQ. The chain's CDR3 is CASIRDTNTGELFF. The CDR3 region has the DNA TGCGCCAGCATCCGGGACACCAACACCGGGGAGCTGTTTTTT.

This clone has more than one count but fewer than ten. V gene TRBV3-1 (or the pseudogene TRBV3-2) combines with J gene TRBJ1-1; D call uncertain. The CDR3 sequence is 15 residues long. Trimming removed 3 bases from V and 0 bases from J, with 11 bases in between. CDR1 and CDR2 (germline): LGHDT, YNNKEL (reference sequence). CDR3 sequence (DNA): TGTGCCAGCAGCCAGACGGTCCAAATGAACACTGAAGCTTTCTTT. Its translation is CASSQTVQMNTEAFF.

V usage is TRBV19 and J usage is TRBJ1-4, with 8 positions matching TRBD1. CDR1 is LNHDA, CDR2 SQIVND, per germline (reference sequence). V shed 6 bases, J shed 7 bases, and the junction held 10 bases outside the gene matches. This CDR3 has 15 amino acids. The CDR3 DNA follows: TGTGCCAGTAGGCCGCAGGGGGCGTTTGTTGAAAAACTGTTTTTT. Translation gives CASRPQGAFVEKLFF.

The CDR3 nucleotides read TGTGCCAGCAGCTTGGGGACGGCCATTCTACGGGAGACCCAGTACTTC. Translating gives CASSLGTAILRETQYF. The V call is TRBV5-5, the J call TRBJ2-5; no definite D call. V dropped 0 bases and J dropped 5 bases, with 17 bases sitting between them. CDR1 and CDR2 (germline): SGHKS, YYEKEE (reference sequence). The CDR3 contains 16 residues.

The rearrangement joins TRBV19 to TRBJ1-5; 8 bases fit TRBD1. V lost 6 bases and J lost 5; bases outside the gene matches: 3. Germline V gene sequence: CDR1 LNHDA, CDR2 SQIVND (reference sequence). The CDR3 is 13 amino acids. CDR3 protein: CASRETGDQPQHF. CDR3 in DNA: TGTGCCAGTAGGGAGACAGGGGATCAGCCCCAGCATTTT.

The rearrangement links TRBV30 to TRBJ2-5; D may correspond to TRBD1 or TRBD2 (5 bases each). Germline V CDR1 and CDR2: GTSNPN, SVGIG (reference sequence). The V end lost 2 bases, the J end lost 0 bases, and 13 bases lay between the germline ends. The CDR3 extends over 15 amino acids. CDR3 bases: TGTGCCTGGAGTATCACGGGGCCTAACCAAGAGACCCAGTACTTC. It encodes CAWSITGPNQETQYF.

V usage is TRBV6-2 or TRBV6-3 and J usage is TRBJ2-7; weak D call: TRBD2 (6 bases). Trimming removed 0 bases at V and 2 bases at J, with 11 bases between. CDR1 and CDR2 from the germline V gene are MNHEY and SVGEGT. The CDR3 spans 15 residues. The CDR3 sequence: CASSYSSGATYEQYF. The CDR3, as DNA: TGTGCCAGCAGTTACTCTAGCGGAGCGACCTACGAGCAGTACTTC.